Here is one T cell receptor (beta chain) with its context. The CDR3 covers 13 residues. Trimming took off 6 bases at V and 13 bases at J, with 21 bases between the two ends. The V gene's germline CDR1 is KGHSH and CDR2 LQKENI. In the original analysis: Nucleated cell counts were estimated from reference gene primer amplification. Only in-frame clones appear in the TCRdb table, and some are missing; sequencing was by immunoSEQ multiplex PCR. D and trimming were read from the DNA, whereas the V and J calls and clone size are those reported in that table. The table includes about 130,000 clones, roughly four fifths detected once. The data are from a study of blood T cell repertoires in COVID-19. Study context: The United States, Italy and Spain were the sources of the acute and convalescent COVID-19 samples. Nucleic acid was either cDNA or gDNA, and it came from T cells, B-cell-depleted T cells, or PBMCs.

V gene TRBV18 combines with J gene TRBJ1-2; weak D call: TRBD1 (6 bases). The sequence was obtained from a man aged 60 to 75 with acute or convalescent COVID-19. Sequencing was done on a sample of peripheral blood. The CDR3 is CASSPKGGQNSTF. The CDR3 DNA reads TGTGCCAGCTCCCCGAAGGGGGGGCAAAATAGCACCTTC.